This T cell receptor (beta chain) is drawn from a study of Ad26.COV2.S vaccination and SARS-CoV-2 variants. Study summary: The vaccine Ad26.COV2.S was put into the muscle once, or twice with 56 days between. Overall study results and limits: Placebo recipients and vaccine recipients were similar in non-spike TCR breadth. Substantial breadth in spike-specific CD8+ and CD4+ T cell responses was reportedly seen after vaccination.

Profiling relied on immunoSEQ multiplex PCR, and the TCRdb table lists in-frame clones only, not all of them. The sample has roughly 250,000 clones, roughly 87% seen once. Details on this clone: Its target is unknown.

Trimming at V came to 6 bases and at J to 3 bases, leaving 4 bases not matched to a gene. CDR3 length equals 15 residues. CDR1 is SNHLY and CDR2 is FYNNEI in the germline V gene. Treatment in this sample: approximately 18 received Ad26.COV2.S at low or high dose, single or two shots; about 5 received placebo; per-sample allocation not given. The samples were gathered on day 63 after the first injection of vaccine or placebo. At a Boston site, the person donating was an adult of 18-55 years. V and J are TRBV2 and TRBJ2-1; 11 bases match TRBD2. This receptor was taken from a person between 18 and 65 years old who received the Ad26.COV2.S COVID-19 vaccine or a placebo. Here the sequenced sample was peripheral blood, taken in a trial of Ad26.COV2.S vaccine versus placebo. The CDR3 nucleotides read TGTGCCAGCAGGGGCGGGACTAGCGGCTACAATGAGCAGTTCTTC. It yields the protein CASRGGTSGYNEQFF.